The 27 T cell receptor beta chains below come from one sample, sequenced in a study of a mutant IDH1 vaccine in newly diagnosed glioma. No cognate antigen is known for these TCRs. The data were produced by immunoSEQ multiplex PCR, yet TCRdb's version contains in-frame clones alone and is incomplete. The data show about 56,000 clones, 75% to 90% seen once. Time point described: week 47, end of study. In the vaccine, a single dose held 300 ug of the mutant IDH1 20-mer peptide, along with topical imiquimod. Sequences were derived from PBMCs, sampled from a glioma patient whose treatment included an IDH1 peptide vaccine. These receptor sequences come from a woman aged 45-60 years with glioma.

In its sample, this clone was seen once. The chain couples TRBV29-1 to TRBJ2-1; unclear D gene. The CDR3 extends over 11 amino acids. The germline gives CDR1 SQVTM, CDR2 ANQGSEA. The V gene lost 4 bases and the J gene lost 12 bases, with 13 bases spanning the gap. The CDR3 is CSVVDASGQFF. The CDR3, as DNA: TGCAGCGTTGTCGACGCCTCTGGGCAGTTCTTC.

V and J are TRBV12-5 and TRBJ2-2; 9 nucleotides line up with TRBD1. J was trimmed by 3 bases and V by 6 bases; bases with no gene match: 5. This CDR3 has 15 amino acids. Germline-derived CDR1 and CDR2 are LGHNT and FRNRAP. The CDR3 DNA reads TGTGCTAGTGGCACGGGACAGGGCGACACCGGGGAGCTGTTTTTT. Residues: CASGTGQGDTGELFF.

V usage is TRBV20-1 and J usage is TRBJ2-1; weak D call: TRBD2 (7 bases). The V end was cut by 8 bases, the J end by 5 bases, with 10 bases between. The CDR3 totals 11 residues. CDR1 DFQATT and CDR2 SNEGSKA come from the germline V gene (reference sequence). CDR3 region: CSWEGDNEQFF. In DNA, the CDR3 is TGCAGTTGGGAGGGGGACAATGAGCAGTTCTTC.

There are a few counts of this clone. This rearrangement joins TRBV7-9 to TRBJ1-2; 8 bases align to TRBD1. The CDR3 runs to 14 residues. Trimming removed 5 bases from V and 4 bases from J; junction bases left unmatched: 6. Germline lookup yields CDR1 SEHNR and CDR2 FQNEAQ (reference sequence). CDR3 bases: TGTGCCAGCAGCCCGGGACAGGACCCCTATGGCTACACCTTC. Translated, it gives CASSPGQDPYGYTF.

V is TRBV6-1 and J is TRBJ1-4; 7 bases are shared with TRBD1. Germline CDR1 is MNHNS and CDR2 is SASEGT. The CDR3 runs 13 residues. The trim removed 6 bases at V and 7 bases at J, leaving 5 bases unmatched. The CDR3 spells CASRTGLREKLFF. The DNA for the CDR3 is TGTGCCAGCAGGACAGGGCTTCGTGAAAAACTGTTTTTT.

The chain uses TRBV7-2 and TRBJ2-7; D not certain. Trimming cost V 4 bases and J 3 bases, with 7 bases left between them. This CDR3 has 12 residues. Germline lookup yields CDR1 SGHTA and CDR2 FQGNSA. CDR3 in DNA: TGTGCCAGCAGCTCCCGTGGCTACGAGCAGTACTTC. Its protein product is CASSSRGYEQYF.

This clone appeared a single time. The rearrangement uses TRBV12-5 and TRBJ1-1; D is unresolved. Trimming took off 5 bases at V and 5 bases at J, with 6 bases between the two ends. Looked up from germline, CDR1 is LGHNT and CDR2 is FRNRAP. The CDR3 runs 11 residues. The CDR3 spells CASGPGTEAFF. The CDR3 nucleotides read TGTGCTAGTGGTCCGGGGACTGAAGCTTTCTTT.

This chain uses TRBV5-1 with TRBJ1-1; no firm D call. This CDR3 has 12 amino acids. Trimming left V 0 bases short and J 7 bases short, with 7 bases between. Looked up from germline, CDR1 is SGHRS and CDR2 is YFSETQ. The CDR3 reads CASSLEGLEAFF. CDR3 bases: TGCGCCAGCAGCTTGGAGGGTCTTGAAGCTTTCTTT.

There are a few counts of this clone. CDR3: CASSLQGFDEQYF. The DNA for the CDR3 is TGTGCCAGCAGCTTACAGGGTTTTGACGAGCAGTACTTC. V gene TRBV5-4 combines with J gene TRBJ2-7; possible D gene TRBD1, 6 bases. Germline CDR1 and CDR2: SGHNT and YYREEE (reference sequence). Trimming cost V 2 bases and J 5 bases, with 11 bases left between them. The length of the CDR3 is 13 residues.

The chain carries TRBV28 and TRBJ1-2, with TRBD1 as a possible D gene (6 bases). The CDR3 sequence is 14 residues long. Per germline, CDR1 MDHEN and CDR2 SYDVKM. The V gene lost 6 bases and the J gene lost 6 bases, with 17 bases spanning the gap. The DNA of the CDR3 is TGTGCCAGCAGCACCTCCCACAGGGTACATGGCTACACCTTC. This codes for CASSTSHRVHGYTF.

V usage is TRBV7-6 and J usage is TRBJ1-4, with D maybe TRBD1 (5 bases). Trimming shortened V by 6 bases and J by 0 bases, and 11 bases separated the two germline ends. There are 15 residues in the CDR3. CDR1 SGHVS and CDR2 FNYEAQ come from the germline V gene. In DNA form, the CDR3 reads TGTGCCAGCAGTCAAGAGGGGACAACTAATGAAAAACTGTTTTTT. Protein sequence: CASSQEGTTNEKLFF.

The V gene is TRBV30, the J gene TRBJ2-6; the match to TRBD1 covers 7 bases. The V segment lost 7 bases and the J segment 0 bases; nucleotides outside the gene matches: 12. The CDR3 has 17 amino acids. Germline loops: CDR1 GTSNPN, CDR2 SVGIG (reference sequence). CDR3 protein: CASGGQGTDSGANVLTF. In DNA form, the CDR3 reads TGTGCCTCAGGGGGACAAGGAACCGACTCTGGGGCCAACGTCCTGACTTTC. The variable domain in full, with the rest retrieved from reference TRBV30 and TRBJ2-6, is SQTIHQWPATLVQPVGSPLSLECTVEGTSNPNLYWYRQAAGRGLQLLFYSVGIGQISSEVPQNLSASRPQDRQFILSSKKLLLSDSGFYLCASGGQGTDSGANVLTFGAGSRLTVL.

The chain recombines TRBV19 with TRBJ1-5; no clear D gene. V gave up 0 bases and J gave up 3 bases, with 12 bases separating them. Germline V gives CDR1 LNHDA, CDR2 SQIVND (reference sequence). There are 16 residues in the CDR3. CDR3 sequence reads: CASSIDPPLYNQPQHF. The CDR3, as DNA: TGTGCCAGTAGTATAGACCCACCCTTATACAATCAGCCCCAGCATTTT.

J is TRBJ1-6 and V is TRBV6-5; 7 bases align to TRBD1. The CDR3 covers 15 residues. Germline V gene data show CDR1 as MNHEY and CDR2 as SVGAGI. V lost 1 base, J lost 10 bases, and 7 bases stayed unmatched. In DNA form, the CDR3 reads TGTGCCAGCAGTTACTTAGGGACAGAGCAATCACCCCTCCACTTT. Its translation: CASSYLGTEQSPLHF.

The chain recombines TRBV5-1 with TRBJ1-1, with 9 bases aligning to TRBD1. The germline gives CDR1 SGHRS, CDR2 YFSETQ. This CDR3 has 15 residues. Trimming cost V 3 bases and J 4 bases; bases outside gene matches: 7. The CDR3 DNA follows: TGCGCCAGCAGCTGGGGGACAGGGCCGGGCACTGAAGCTTTCTTT. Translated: CASSWGTGPGTEAFF.

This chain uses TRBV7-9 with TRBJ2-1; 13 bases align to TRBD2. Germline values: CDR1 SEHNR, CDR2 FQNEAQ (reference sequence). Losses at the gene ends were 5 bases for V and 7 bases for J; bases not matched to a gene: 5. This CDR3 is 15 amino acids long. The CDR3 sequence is CASSPTSGGGNEQFF. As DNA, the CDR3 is TGTGCCAGCAGCCCCACTAGCGGGGGGGGAAATGAGCAGTTCTTC.

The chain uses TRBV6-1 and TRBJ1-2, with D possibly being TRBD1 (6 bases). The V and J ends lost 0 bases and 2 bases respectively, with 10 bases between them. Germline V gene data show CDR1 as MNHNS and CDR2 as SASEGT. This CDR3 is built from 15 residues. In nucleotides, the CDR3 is TGTGCCAGCAGTGAAGCTGGGGGGCCAAACTATGGCTACACCTTC. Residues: CASSEAGGPNYGYTF.

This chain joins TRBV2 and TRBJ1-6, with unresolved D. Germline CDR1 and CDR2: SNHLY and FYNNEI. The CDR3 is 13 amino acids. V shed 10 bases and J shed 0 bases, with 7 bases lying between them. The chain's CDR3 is CATAGSYNSPLHF. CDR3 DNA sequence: TGTGCCACCGCGGGCTCCTATAATTCACCCCTCCACTTT.

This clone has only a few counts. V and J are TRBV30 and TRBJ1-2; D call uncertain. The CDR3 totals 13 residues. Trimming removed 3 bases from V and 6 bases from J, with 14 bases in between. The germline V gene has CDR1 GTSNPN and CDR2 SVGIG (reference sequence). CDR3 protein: CAWSRAELDGYTF. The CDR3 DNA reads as TGTGCCTGGAGCCGGGCGGAGTTGGATGGCTACACCTTC.

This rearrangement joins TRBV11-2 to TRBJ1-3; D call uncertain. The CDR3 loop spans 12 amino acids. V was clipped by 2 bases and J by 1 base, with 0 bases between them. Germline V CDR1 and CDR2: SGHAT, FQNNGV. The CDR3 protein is CASSLSGNTIYF. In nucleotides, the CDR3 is TGTGCCAGCAGCTTATCTGGAAACACCATATATTTT.

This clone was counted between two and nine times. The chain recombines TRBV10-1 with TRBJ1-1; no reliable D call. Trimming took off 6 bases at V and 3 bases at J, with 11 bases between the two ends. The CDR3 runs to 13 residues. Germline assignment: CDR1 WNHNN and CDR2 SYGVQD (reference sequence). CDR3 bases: TGCGCCAGCAGGAGTTGGAGGGACACTGAAGCTTTCTTT. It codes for CASRSWRDTEAFF.

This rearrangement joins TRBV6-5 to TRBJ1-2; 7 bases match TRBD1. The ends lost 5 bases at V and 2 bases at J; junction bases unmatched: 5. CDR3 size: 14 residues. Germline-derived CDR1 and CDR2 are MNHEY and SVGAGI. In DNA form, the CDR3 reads TGTGCCAGCAGTCCTCCGGGACAGAACTATGGCTACACCTTC. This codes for CASSPPGQNYGYTF.

The chain's CDR3 is CSVGSGSGGYTF. CDR3 DNA: TGCAGCGTTGGGTCAGGGTCGGGTGGCTACACCTTC. This chain joins TRBV29-1 and TRBJ1-2; TRBD1 might be the D (5 bases). CDR1 and CDR2 from the germline V gene are SQVTM and ANQGSEA. V gave up 4 bases and J gave up 7 bases, with 13 bases separating them. This CDR3 is 12 amino acids long. The whole variable domain, remainder taken from reference TRBV29-1 and TRBJ1-2, is SAVISQKPSRDICQRGTSLTIQCQVDSQVTMMFWYRQQPGQSLTLIATANQGSEATYESGFVIDKFPISRPNLTFSTLTVSNMSPEDSSIYLCSVGSGSGGYTFGSGTRLTVV.

In nucleotides, the CDR3 is TGCGCCAGCAGCTTGGACAGTTATAGCAATCAGCCCCAGCATTTT. Its translation: CASSLDSYSNQPQHF. The rearrangement links TRBV5-1 to TRBJ1-5; D unresolved. The CDR3 contains 15 residues. Germline values: CDR1 SGHRS, CDR2 YFSETQ. The V end lost 0 bases, the J end lost 0 bases, and 7 bases lay between the germline ends.

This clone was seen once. The CDR3 loop is CASSLEQGGGNTIYF. The CDR3 DNA is TGTGCCAGCAGCTTAGAACAGGGAGGAGGAAACACCATATATTTT. This sequence joins TRBV7-8 and TRBJ1-3, with D tentatively TRBD1 (6 bases). The CDR3 contains 15 residues. Trimming left V 1 base short and J 4 bases short, with 11 bases between. Per the germline V gene, CDR1 is SGHVS and CDR2 is FQNEAQ.

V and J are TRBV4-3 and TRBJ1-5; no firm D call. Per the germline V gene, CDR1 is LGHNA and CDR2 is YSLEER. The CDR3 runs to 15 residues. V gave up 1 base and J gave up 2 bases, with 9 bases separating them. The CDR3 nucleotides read TGCGCCAGCAGCCAAGGAACCGGGGGCAATCAGCCCCAGCATTTT. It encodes CASSQGTGGNQPQHF.

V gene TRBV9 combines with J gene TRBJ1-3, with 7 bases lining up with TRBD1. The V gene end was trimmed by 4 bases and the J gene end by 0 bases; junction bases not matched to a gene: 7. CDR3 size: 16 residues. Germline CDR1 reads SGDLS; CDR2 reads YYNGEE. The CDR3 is CASSPPRDSSGNTIYF. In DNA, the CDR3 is TGTGCCAGCAGCCCGCCGCGGGACAGCTCTGGAAACACCATATATTTT.